The 7 T cell receptor beta chains below come from one sample, sequenced in a study of CD8 T cells in Susac syndrome. RNA amounts of roughly 0.5 to 1 ug underwent reverse transcription with random hexamers. Via MiXCR, TCRdb re-called the immunoSEQ multiplex PCR reads, giving one row per CDR3 protein. The sample consists of 100,000 to 150,000 distinct CDR3 sequences, 80% of them appearing once. Sequencing was performed on CD8+ T cells from PBMCs. These TCRs come from a human donor with multiple sclerosis.

The rearrangement joins TRBV6-1 to TRBJ1-2; D gene ambiguous. The V and J ends lost 5 bases and 1 base respectively, with 11 bases between them. Per the germline V gene, CDR1 is MNHNS and CDR2 is SASEGT. This CDR3 contains 14 residues. The CDR3 is CASSLGSLNYGYTF. Here the CDR3 DNA reads TGTGCCAGCAGTTTGGGCAGCCTTAACTATGGCTACACCTTC.

The chain uses TRBV7-9 and TRBJ2-1, with TRBD2 matching 7 bases. Germline V gene sequence: CDR1 SEHNR, CDR2 FQNEAQ (reference sequence). V lost 5 bases, J lost 0 bases, and 7 bases stayed unmatched. CDR3 length: 16 amino acids. The CDR3 DNA is TGTGCCAGCAGCCCTCTAGCGGCTAGCTCCTACAATGAGCAGTTCTTC. The encoded protein is CASSPLAASSYNEQFF.

This clonotype appeared once. This chain joins TRBV19 and TRBJ2-1, with D possibly being TRBD1 or TRBD2 (5 bases each). The germline gives CDR1 LNHDA, CDR2 SQIVND (reference sequence). The CDR3 has 14 amino acids. Trimming cost V 5 bases and J 7 bases, with 15 bases left between them. Here the CDR3 reads CASSSRQRQNEQFF. Written as DNA, the CDR3 is TGTGCCAGTAGTTCAAGACAGCGGCAGAATGAGCAGTTCTTC. Using reference TRBV19 and TRBJ2-1 for the parts outside the CDR3, the full variable domain is DGGITQSPKYLFRKEGQNVTLSCEQNLNHDAMYWYRQDPGQGLRLIYYSQIVNDFQKGDIAEGYSVSREKKESFPLTVTSAQKNPTAFYLCASSSRQRQNEQFFGPGTRLTVL.

The chain recombines TRBV7-3 with TRBJ2-3; D uncertain. This CDR3 comprises 15 residues. V was trimmed by 5 bases and J by 2 bases, leaving 14 bases between them. Germline V gene data show CDR1 as SGHTA and CDR2 as FQGTGA. CDR3 loop: CASSPVGWYTDTQYF. The CDR3 region has the DNA TGTGCCAGCAGCCCGGTGGGTTGGTACACAGATACGCAGTATTTT. Combining the CDR3 with reference TRBV7-3 and TRBJ2-3 gives the whole variable domain GAGVSQTPSNKVTEKGKYVELRCDPISGHTALYWYRQSLGQGPEFLIYFQGTGAADDSGLPNDRFFAVRPEGSVSTLKIQRTERGDSAVYLCASSPVGWYTDTQYFGPGTRLTVL.

V gene TRBV6-1 combines with J gene TRBJ1-1, with unresolved D. The CDR3 totals 13 residues. Germline V gene data show CDR1 as MNHNS and CDR2 as SASEGT. Trimming shortened V by 3 bases and J by 6 bases, and 11 bases separated the two germline ends. This CDR3 reads CASSDLISAEAFF. Written as DNA, the CDR3 is TGTGCCAGCAGTGACCTCATATCAGCTGAAGCTTTCTTT.

CDR3 region: CASSSPDHYPYEQYF. The CDR3 DNA is TGTGCCAGCAGCTCTCCGGACCACTACCCTTACGAGCAGTACTTC. V usage is TRBV7-9 and J usage is TRBJ2-7; unclear D gene. Per the germline V gene, CDR1 is SEHNR and CDR2 is FQNEAQ (reference sequence). The CDR3 runs 15 residues. Trimming took off 4 bases at V and 4 bases at J, with 17 bases between the two ends.

V is TRBV7-9 and J is TRBJ1-2; unclear D gene. The CDR3 is made up of 13 amino acids. Germline V gives CDR1 SEHNR, CDR2 FQNEAQ (reference sequence). The CDR3 reads CAAAGHWIYGYTF. For the CDR3, the DNA is TGTGCAGCCGCGGGTCATTGGATTTATGGCTACACCTTC.